This T cell receptor beta chain appears in the sequencing data of a study of blood T cell repertoires in COVID-19. Study overall: The analysed material was cDNA or gDNA that came from T cells, B-cell-depleted T cells, or PBMCs.

Per the study methods: It was from reference gene primer amplification that nucleated cell counts were estimated. Measured with immunoSEQ multiplex PCR; TCRdb has only the in-frame clones, and not every one. V, J and clone size are those of that table, while D and trimming were read from the DNA. Among about 81,000 clones listed, 75% were seen once. The CDR3 sequence is 15 residues long. Trimming took off 5 bases at V and 0 bases at J, with 14 bases between the two ends. CDR1 and CDR2 (germline): SNHLY, FYNNEI. The receptor was isolated from a woman aged 45-65 years with acute or convalescent COVID-19. The specimen was peripheral blood. The gene calls are TRBV2 and TRBJ2-7; D may be TRBD2 (5 bases). Here the CDR3 reads CASSSRSGSSYEQYF. DNA for the CDR3: TGTGCCAGCAGTAGTCGGAGTGGGAGCTCCTACGAGCAGTACTTC.